This T cell receptor beta chain was captured by sequencing in a study of graft-versus-host responses after intestinal transplantation. V gave up 0 bases and J gave up 9 bases, with 11 bases separating them. This CDR3 contains 13 residues. CDR1 and CDR2 (germline): MNHEY, SMNVEV (reference sequence). Sequencing used immunoSEQ multiplex PCR; TCRdb keeps in-frame clones, though not all of them. The sample gives about 54,000 clones, roughly nine tenths of which show up once; approximately 5% is in the top ten. This chain connects TRBV27 to TRBJ2-5; the D gene is possibly TRBD2 (6 bases). The sequence derives from a human patient who received an intestinal transplant, so some T cells may come from the graft donor. This specimen was PBMCs, taken roughly 660 days after intestinal transplant. CDR3 residues: CASSLSVADAQYF. CDR3 coding DNA: TGTGCCAGCAGTTTATCCGTAGCGGACGCCCAGTACTTC.